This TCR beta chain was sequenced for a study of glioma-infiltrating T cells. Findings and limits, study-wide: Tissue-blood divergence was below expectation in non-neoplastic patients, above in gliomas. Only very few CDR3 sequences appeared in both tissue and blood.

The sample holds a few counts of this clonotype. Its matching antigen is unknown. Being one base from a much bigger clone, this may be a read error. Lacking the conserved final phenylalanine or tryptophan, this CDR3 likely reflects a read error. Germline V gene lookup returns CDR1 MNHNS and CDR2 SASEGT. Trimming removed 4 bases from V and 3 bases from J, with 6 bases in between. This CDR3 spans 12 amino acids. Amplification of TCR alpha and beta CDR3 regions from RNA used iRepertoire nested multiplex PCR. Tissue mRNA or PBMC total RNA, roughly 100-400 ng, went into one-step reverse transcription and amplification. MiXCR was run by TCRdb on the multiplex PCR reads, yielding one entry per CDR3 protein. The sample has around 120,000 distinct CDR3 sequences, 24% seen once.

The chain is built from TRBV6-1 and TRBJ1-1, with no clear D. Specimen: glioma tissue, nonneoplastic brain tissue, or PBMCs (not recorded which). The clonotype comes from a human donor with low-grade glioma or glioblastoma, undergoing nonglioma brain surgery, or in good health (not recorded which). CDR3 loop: CASSAADTEAFL. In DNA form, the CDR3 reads TGTGCCAGCAGTGCAGCGGACACTGAAGCTTTCCTT.